Listed here is a single T cell receptor beta chain. Its antigen is still unknown. These data originate in a study of shared clonotypes between healthy human individuals. Study outcomes and limitations: Enrolling few donors narrowed the genetic and exposure-history diversity that was represented.

The J segment lost 5 bases and the V segment lost 4 bases, leaving 8 bases of the junction unmatched. The CDR3 contains 14 residues. Per the germline V gene, CDR1 is SGHRS and CDR2 is YFSETQ. Clones were read by immunoSEQ multiplex PCR, and TCRdb kept only the in-frame ones, dropping some. The sample has some 2 million clones, approximately 95% seen once. This clonotype was obtained from a man aged 18 to 29 in good health. Sample: naive CD4+ T cells sorted from blood. Subset noted: CD45RA+ positively selected. V usage is TRBV5-1 and J usage is TRBJ2-7, with 8 bases fitting TRBD1. The CDR3 sequence is CASSPGTGVHEQYF. In DNA, the CDR3 is TGCGCCAGCAGCCCCGGGACAGGTGTCCACGAGCAGTACTTC.